The 6 T cell receptor beta chains reported below all come from one sample, sequenced in a study of T cell responses to AZD1222 COVID-19 vaccine (dated by TCRdb to the early 2020s). Libraries came from the immunoSEQ multiplex PCR assay. Drawn from immuneACCESS, this table holds only the in-frame rearrangements with V and J called that TCRdb kept. Clones are partly lost; checked studies trace under half to an unresolved V gene and leave the rest unexplained. The sample table contains around 130,000 clones; only one count was recorded for around nine tenths of them. The ten largest clones represent around 1.1% of the sample. In light of the paper, this sample's time point label describes: about 28 days (+/-7) after the second vaccine dose. This specimen was peripheral blood, taken 28 days after the second AZD1222 dose. These receptor sequences come from an adult who received the AZD1222 COVID-19 vaccine.

This chain uses TRBV6-5 with TRBJ2-1; 9 nucleotides agree with TRBD2. Germline trimming cut 6 bases from V and 8 bases from J; bases unmatched to any gene: 8. Germline-derived CDR1 and CDR2 are MNHEY and SVGAGI. The CDR3 is made up of 14 amino acids. The CDR3 loop reads CASRAGGPRYEQFF. The CDR3 DNA follows: TGTGCCAGCAGAGCGGGGGGCCCCCGCTATGAGCAGTTCTTC.

This clone has a single count. The chain has TRBV3-1 (or the pseudogene TRBV3-2) and TRBJ2-5, with 8 bases lining up with TRBD1. V gave up 4 bases and J gave up 7 bases; unmatched junction bases: 14. This CDR3 is built from 16 residues. CDR1 is LGHDT and CDR2 is YNNKEL in the germline V gene (reference sequence). The CDR3 sequence is CASSPKDRVKRGTQYF. DNA for the CDR3: TGTGCCAGCAGCCCTAAGGACAGGGTTAAACGCGGGACCCAGTACTTC.

J is TRBJ2-3 and V is TRBV11-3; TRBD2 aligns across 13 bases. The CDR3 has 14 residues. The V gene's germline CDR1 is SGHNT and CDR2 YENEEA. V was clipped by 5 bases and J by 6 bases; unmatched bases: 2. In nucleotides, the CDR3 is TGTGCCAGCAGCACTAGCGGGGGGGCGGATACGCAGTATTTT. It yields the protein CASSTSGGADTQYF. The full variable domain, in which reference TRBV11-3 and TRBJ2-3 provide the parts outside the CDR3, is EAGVVQSPRYKIIEKKQPVAFWCNPISGHNTLYWYLQNLGQGPELLIRYENEEAVDDSQLPKDRFSAERLKGVDSTLKIQPAELGDSAVYLCASSTSGGADTQYFGPGTRLTVL.

V and J are TRBV7-2 and TRBJ1-1, with D maybe TRBD1 (5 bases). V was clipped by 1 base and J by 4 bases, with 16 bases between them. This CDR3 is built from 16 residues. Germline CDR1 SGHTA, CDR2 FQGNSA. The CDR3 nucleotides read TGTGCCAGCAGCTTAGACGAGTACCCCGGGGGCACTGAAGCTTTCTTT. Its translation is CASSLDEYPGGTEAFF.

This clone was recorded only once. The V gene is TRBV19, the J gene TRBJ2-2, with D possibly matching TRBD2 (6 bases). Germline V lookup: CDR1 LNHDA, CDR2 SQIVND (reference sequence). V lost 3 bases to trimming and J lost 0 bases, with 14 bases between them. The CDR3 runs to 17 residues. The DNA for the CDR3 is TGTGCCAGTAGTATTGGGCAGACTAGAGCGAACACCGGGGAGCTGTTTTTT. As protein: CASSIGQTRANTGELFF.

The CDR3 is CAWKTSGRREQYF. The CDR3 coding sequence is TGTGCCTGGAAAACTAGCGGGAGGCGTGAGCAGTACTTC. This chain connects TRBV30 to TRBJ2-7; 12 bases are shared with TRBD2. This CDR3 is built from 13 residues. J gave up 7 bases and V 4 bases, and 5 bases lay outside the gene matches. The germline V gene encodes CDR1 GTSNPN and CDR2 SVGIG (reference sequence).